This T cell receptor beta chain comes out of a study of T cell responses to AZD1222 COVID-19 vaccine. General study points: At baseline, seropositivity was found in only 6 or 7 AZD1222 recipients. Most donors were white British and more were female, and clonal diversity was possibly underestimated.

Details on this clone: Its antigen remains unknown.

The method was immunoSEQ multiplex PCR; TCRdb's version includes in-frame clones alone and lacks a portion of them. Here the sample spans 130,000 or so clones, around 84% being singletons. V lost 2 bases, J lost 0 bases, and 7 bases stayed unmatched. CDR3 length: 17 residues. Germline V CDR1 and CDR2: MNHNS, SASEGT. The source was peripheral blood, collected on day 0 of AZD1222 vaccination. The TCR was taken from an adult in good health. This chain connects TRBV6-1 to TRBJ1-5, with 7 bases that match TRBD1. CDR3 loop: CASSEPQGDYSNQPQHF. CDR3 DNA sequence: TGTGCCAGCAGTGAACCCCAGGGGGACTATAGCAATCAGCCCCAGCATTTT.